A single sample is the source of the 15 T cell receptor beta chains below, sequenced in a study of CD8+ T cells in alopecia areata. As for treatment: oral pan-JAK inhibitor, 5-10 mg twice daily. RNA extraction and reverse transcription yielded cDNA as sequencing template. Generated by immunoSEQ multiplex PCR, the TCRdb table keeps only in-frame clones and is missing some. The data show over 150,000 clones, with around 56% seen just once and approximately 0.7% held by the top ten. Sequencing was performed on CD4+ T cells sorted from blood, taken at week 4, from a patient treated with tofacitinib. These receptors all come from a human donor with alopecia areata.

The rearrangement links TRBV7-2 to TRBJ1-2; possibly TRBD1 for D (6 bases). CDR3 length: 14 residues. V lost 4 bases and J 7 bases, leaving 16 bases between the germline ends. Looked up from germline, CDR1 is SGHTA and CDR2 is FQGNSA. The CDR3 DNA follows: TGTGCCAGCAGCTCTGAGGGGGGGCTCGGTGGCTACACCTTC. Its protein is CASSSEGGLGGYTF.

The chain couples TRBV5-1 to TRBJ2-5, with TRBD2 identical over 11 bases. This CDR3 has 16 amino acids. CDR1 is SGHRS and CDR2 is YFSETQ in the germline V gene. J lost 4 bases, V lost 0 bases, and 5 bases had no gene match. The CDR3: CASSLGLAGGGETQYF. The CDR3 DNA sequence: TGCGCCAGCAGCTTGGGTCTAGCGGGAGGAGGAGAGACCCAGTACTTC.

This clone appeared once. V gene TRBV21-1 combines with J gene TRBJ2-5; TRBD2 is taken as the D call from the table, unchecked against the DNA. TRBV21-1 represents a pseudogene. CDR3 size: 12 residues. CDR3 in DNA: TGTGCCAGCATCGGAGTAGCAGAGACCCAGTACTTC. Protein product: CASIGVAETQYF.

The chain is built from TRBV4-2 and TRBJ1-1; tentative D call: TRBD1 (5 bases). Germline V gives CDR1 LGHNA, CDR2 YNFKEQ. Between the trimmed V and J ends, which lost 0 bases and 8 bases, there was a span of 13 bases. The CDR3 runs 14 residues. The DNA for the CDR3 is TGTGCCAGCAGCCAAGATAGGGGATCCCGGGAAGCTTTCTTT. This sequence encodes CASSQDRGSREAFF.

V and J are TRBV5-1 and TRBJ1-4; D is uncertain. This CDR3 comprises 12 residues. Germline CDR1 and CDR2: SGHRS and YFSETQ. Trimming cost V 0 bases and J 7 bases, with 4 bases left between them. As DNA, the CDR3 is TGCGCCAGCAGCTTGGTCGCTGAAAAACTGTTTTTT. This gives the protein CASSLVAEKLFF.

The chain couples TRBV6-6 to TRBJ2-3; 7 bases line up with TRBD2. The germline V gene has CDR1 MNHNY and CDR2 SVGAGI (reference sequence). CDR3 length: 15 residues. V shed 11 bases and J 0 bases; nucleotides not matched to a gene: 11. The CDR3 protein is CAGALGGSSTDTQYF. The DNA for the CDR3 is TGTGCCGGGGCACTGGGCGGGAGTAGCACAGATACGCAGTATTTT.

V is TRBV2 and J is TRBJ2-5; tentatively, D is TRBD2 (6 bases). CDR3 length: 15 residues. The germline CDR1 and CDR2 sequences are SNHLY and FYNNEI. Between the trimmed V and J ends, which lost 4 bases and 5 bases, there was a span of 17 bases. The CDR3 nucleotides are TGTGCCAGCAGTGGCGGCCCCGGAGGGAGTGAGACCCAGTACTTC. Its protein product is CASSGGPGGSETQYF.

The DNA of the CDR3 is TGCGCCAGCAGCCATAAACAGACGAACACCGGGGAGCTGTTTTTT. Protein sequence: CASSHKQTNTGELFF. The chain joins TRBV4-3 to TRBJ2-2; D is unresolved. V dropped 3 bases and J dropped 0 bases, with 8 bases sitting between them. The CDR3 totals 15 residues. CDR1 and CDR2 (germline): LGHNA, YSLEER.

The J gene is TRBJ2-1, the V gene TRBV5-4; 8 bases are a match to TRBD1. Trimming cost V 4 bases and J 0 bases; bases outside gene matches: 12. Per the germline V gene, CDR1 is SGHNT and CDR2 is YYREEE (reference sequence). The CDR3 has 18 residues. The CDR3 DNA is TGTGCCAGCAGCATAGAAAGTCAGGGGGCCCGCTCCTACAATGAGCAGTTCTTC. Its protein is CASSIESQGARSYNEQFF.

This chain links TRBV6-1 with TRBJ1-5; D unresolved. With 4 bases removed from V and 2 bases from J, the gap between germline ends came to 9 bases. The CDR3 is made up of 14 amino acids. Germline V gene data show CDR1 as MNHNS and CDR2 as SASEGT. The CDR3 here is CASSVGIGNQPQHF. DNA for the CDR3: TGTGCCAGCAGTGTAGGAATCGGCAATCAGCCCCAGCATTTT.

This clone showed up just a few times. The J gene is TRBJ2-7, the V gene TRBV29-1; 14 bases fit TRBD2. V lost 6 bases to trimming and J lost 7 bases; unmatched junction nucleotides: 11. CDR3 length equals 15 residues. Germline values: CDR1 SQVTM, CDR2 ANQGSEA. The CDR3 DNA is TGCAGCGTGGCCCCGGGACTAGCGGGAGTCCGGGAGCAGTACTTC. It translates to CSVAPGLAGVREQYF.

This clone has only one observation. The chain is built from TRBV11-2 and TRBJ2-5, with TRBD1 identical over 7 bases. Germline trimming cut 9 bases from V and 0 bases from J; bases unmatched to any gene: 13. Germline lookup yields CDR1 SGHAT and CDR2 FQNNGV. There are 16 residues in the CDR3. The CDR3 protein is CASGWYRGPYQETQYF. In DNA form, the CDR3 reads TGTGCCAGTGGTTGGTACAGGGGCCCGTACCAAGAGACCCAGTACTTC.

In its sample, this clone was seen a few times. The gene calls are TRBV29-1 and TRBJ2-5; 7 nucleotides agree with TRBD2. Germline assignment: CDR1 SQVTM and CDR2 ANQGSEA. Trimming took 4 bases from V and 2 from J; bases not matched to a gene: 4. This CDR3 is 13 amino acids long. CDR3 DNA sequence: TGCAGCGTTGCACCGGGACTACAAGAGACCCAGTACTTC. Translating it yields CSVAPGLQETQYF.

The chain recombines TRBV19 with TRBJ1-5, with D unclear. This CDR3 has 12 amino acids. CDR1 is LNHDA, CDR2 SQIVND, per germline (reference sequence). Deletions cut 5 bases from V and 2 bases from J, with 4 bases between. The CDR3 protein is CASSGGNQPQHF. In nucleotides, the CDR3 is TGTGCCAGTAGTGGGGGCAATCAGCCCCAGCATTTT.

This clone was seen more than once but under ten times. The chain carries TRBV5-5 and TRBJ2-1, with TRBD2 as a possible D gene (5 bases). Trimming left V 5 bases short and J 4 bases short, with 10 bases between. CDR3 size: 13 residues. Germline CDR1 SGHKS, CDR2 YYEKEE (reference sequence). CDR3 nucleotides: TGTGCCAGCAGTCTAGCTCGATACAATGAGCAGTTCTTC. Its protein product is CASSLARYNEQFF.